This paragraph reports one T cell receptor (beta chain). The data stem from a study of blood T cell repertoires in COVID-19. For the study at large: Acute and convalescent COVID-19 samples came from the United States, Italy and Spain. PBMCs, B-cell-depleted T cells, or T cells were the source of the cDNA or gDNA that made up the material.

Original handling: Cell counts per sample came from amplifying reference gene primers. Libraries were prepared by immunoSEQ multiplex PCR; TCRdb keeps only in-frame clonotypes and omits some of them. That table is the source of V, J and clone size, and D and trimming were worked out from the DNA. This table has around 270,000 clones, approximately 90% appearing once. The TCR originated in a young man with acute or convalescent COVID-19. Sequenced input: peripheral blood.

CDR3 amino acids: CASSDSGGLYEQYF. As DNA, the CDR3 is TGTGCCAGCAGTGATAGCGGGGGCCTCTACGAGCAGTACTTC. This chain connects TRBV2 to TRBJ2-7; 9 positions agree with TRBD2. The CDR3 runs to 14 residues. V lost 3 bases, J lost 3 bases, and 3 bases stayed unmatched. The germline CDR1 and CDR2 sequences are SNHLY and FYNNEI.